This T cell receptor (beta chain) derives from a study of blood T cells in healthy people across ages. Overall study results and limits: Across samples, TCR beta diversity tracked strongly with naive T cell percentage.

Next came a second PCR, run for about 6 to 11 cycles, which used a sample-barcoded 5' primer along with a J-beta primer mix. Every cDNA molecule bore a tag from a template-switch adaptor containing 12 random nucleotides. One entry per CDR3 protein, called by TCRdb with MiXCR from the 5' RACE reads. The sample has under 800,000 distinct CDR3 sequences; around 21% are singletons. About this clonotype itself: What it binds is not known.

Sequencing used blood. The receptor comes from a man aged 70 or older in good health.

The CDR3 coding sequence is TGCAGTGCTAACTTACAGGGGTCCCTCTACGAGCAGTACTTC. It yields the protein CSANLQGSLYEQYF. The genes are TRBV20-1 and TRBJ2-1; 7 nucleotides match TRBD1. The tail of the sequence fits TRBJ2-7 better, so the J call may be wrong. The CDR3 is 14 residues long. Germline-derived CDR1 and CDR2 are DFQATT and SNEGSKA (reference sequence).